This TCR beta chain is from a study of blood T cell repertoires in COVID-19. Study at large: The origin of the acute and convalescent COVID-19 samples was the United States, Italy and Spain. PBMCs, B-cell-depleted T cells, or T cells provided the cDNA or gDNA that made up the material.

The V gene's germline CDR1 is MNHEY and CDR2 SVGEGT. CDR3 size: 16 residues. V was trimmed by 6 bases and J by 8 bases, leaving 23 bases between them. Per the original data handling: From reference gene primer amplification, estimates of nucleated cell counts were derived. Generated by immunoSEQ multiplex PCR, the TCRdb table keeps only in-frame clones and is missing some. For V, J and clone size, that table is used; D and trimming come from the DNA. This table holds approximately 300,000 clones, approximately 88% found once. Cohorts were determined from participant-reported clinical history. V usage is TRBV6-2 or TRBV6-3 and J usage is TRBJ2-1, with D possibly being TRBD1 (6 bases). Material for sequencing was PBMCs or T cells enriched from blood (not recorded which). This TCR was sampled from a man in his 60s who had recovered from COVID-19. DNA of the CDR3: TGTGCCAGCAGCCCTTCTTGGGGGCGTGCTTTGGATGAGCAGTTCTTC. Amino acids: CASSPSWGRALDEQFF.